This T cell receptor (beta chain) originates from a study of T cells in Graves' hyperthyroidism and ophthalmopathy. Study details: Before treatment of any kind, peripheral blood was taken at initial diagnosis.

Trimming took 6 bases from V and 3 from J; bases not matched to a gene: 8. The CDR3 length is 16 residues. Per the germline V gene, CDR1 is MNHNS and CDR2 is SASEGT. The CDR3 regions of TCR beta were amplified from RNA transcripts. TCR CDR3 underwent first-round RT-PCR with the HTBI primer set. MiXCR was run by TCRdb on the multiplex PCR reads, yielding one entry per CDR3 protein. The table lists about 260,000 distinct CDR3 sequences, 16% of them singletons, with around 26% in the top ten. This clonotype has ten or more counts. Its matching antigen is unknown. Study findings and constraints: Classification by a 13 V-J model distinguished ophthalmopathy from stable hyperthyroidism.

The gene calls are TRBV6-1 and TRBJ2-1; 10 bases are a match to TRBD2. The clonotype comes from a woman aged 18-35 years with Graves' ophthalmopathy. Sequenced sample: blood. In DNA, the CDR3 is TGTGCCAGCAGCCGTGGACTAGCGGAATACTACAATGAGCAGTTCTTC. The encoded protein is CASSRGLAEYYNEQFF.